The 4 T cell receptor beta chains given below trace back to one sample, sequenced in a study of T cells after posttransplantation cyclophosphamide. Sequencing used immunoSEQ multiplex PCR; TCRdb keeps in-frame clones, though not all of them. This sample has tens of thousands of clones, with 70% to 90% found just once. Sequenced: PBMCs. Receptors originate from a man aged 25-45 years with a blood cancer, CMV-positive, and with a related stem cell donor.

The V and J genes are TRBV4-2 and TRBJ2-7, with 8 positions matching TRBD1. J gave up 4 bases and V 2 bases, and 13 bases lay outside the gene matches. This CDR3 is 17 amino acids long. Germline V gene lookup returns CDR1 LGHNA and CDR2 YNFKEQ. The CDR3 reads CASSQTPAGTGAYEQYF. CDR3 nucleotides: TGTGCCAGCAGCCAAACACCGGCCGGGACAGGTGCTTACGAGCAGTACTTC.

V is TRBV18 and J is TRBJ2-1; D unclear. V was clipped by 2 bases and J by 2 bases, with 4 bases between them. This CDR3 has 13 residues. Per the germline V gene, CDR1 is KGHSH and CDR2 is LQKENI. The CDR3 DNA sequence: TGTGCCAGCTCACCAGTCACCTACAATGAGCAGTTCTTC. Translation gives CASSPVTYNEQFF.

Written as DNA, the CDR3 is TGTGCCAGCAGCTTCTTACTCTGGGGGGCCGGACAGGGGTCGGGTGAGCAGTTCTTC. Translated, it gives CASSFLLWGAGQGSGEQFF. The V and J genes are TRBV7-2 and TRBJ2-1; 9 positions agree with TRBD1. The CDR3 runs 19 residues. With V trimmed by 3 bases and J by 9 bases, 21 bases remained unmatched. Germline lookup yields CDR1 SGHTA and CDR2 FQGNSA.

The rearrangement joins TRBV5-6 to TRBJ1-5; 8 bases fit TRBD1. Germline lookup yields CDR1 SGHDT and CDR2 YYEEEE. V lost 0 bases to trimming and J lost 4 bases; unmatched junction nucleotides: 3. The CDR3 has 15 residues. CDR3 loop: CASSLVGTGNQPQHF. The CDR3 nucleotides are TGTGCCAGCAGCTTGGTGGGGACAGGTAATCAGCCCCAGCATTTT.